The 4 T cell receptor beta chains given below trace back to one sample, sequenced in a study of post-analysis software for immune sequencing data (dated by TCRdb to between 2015 and 2016). These receptors are not linked to any known antigen. Library method: PCR. Sequencing instrument: Illumina HiSeq 2500. Unique molecular identifiers were incorporated into TCR beta cDNA libraries to reduce PCR and sequencing biases. The raw public reads went through TCRdb reprocessing: fastp at Q25, MiXCR clone calling, in-frame beta chains kept. Rows with one shared CDR3 protein collapse into an entry with the most common genes and DNA. The sample profile shows some 890,000 distinct CDR3 sequences; 53% of them were found once. 4.6% of the sample goes to the ten largest clones. Results and caveats for the whole study, not just this receptor: Significantly higher frequencies in patients than in controls were found for five or six TRBV segments, including TRBV5-6, TRBV5-1 and TRBV20-1.

Sequencing was performed on blood. These TCRs come from a girl aged 10 to 17 with multiple sclerosis.

This clonotype turned up a few times. This chain connects TRBV20-1 to TRBJ2-7; 13 bases agree with TRBD2. The trim removed 5 bases at V and 2 bases at J, leaving 6 bases unmatched. The length of the CDR3 is 15 residues. Germline CDR1 is DFQATT and CDR2 is SNEGSKA (reference sequence). This CDR3 is CSALTSGRNPYEQYF. CDR3 DNA: TGCAGTGCTTTGACTAGCGGGAGGAATCCCTACGAGCAGTACTTC.

Only a few counts were recorded for this clonotype. The rearrangement uses TRBV10-3 and TRBJ2-5; D not resolved. CDR1 is ENHRY and CDR2 is SYGVKD in the germline V gene. V shed 3 bases and J shed 2 bases, with 7 bases lying between them. The CDR3 contains 13 residues. In nucleotides, the CDR3 is TGTGCCATCAGTGACGCCCCTCAAGAGACCCAGTACTTC. This gives the protein CAISDAPQETQYF.

The gene calls are TRBV12-5 and TRBJ2-1; D is perhaps TRBD2 (6 bases). Trimming left V 9 bases short and J 4 bases short, with 16 bases between. The CDR3 loop spans 14 amino acids. Germline CDR1 and CDR2: LGHNT and FRNRAP. The CDR3 bases are TGTGCTAGCCTCGGAGCGGGCTCATACAATGAGCAGTTCTTC. Translated: CASLGAGSYNEQFF.

The gene calls are TRBV7-9 and TRBJ2-1, with a tentative D call TRBD1 (6 bases). This CDR3 comprises 15 residues. V was clipped by 5 bases and J by 7 bases, with 18 bases between them. The germline gives CDR1 SEHNR, CDR2 FQNEAQ (reference sequence). The CDR3 DNA reads as TGTGCCAGCAGCGCCGTGGGCAGGGGATGGAATGAGCAGTTCTTC. Translating gives CASSAVGRGWNEQFF.